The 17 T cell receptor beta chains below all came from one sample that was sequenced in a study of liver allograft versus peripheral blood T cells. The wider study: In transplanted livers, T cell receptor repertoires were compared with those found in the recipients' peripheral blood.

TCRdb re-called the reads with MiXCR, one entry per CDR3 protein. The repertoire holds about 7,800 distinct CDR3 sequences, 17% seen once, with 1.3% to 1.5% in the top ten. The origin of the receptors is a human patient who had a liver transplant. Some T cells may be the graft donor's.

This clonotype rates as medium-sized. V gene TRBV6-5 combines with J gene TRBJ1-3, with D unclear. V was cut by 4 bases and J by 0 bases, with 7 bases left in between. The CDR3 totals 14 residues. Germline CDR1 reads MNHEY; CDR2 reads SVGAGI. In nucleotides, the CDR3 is TGTGCCAGCAGTTTCACAGTCTCTGGAAACACCATATATTTT. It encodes CASSFTVSGNTIYF.

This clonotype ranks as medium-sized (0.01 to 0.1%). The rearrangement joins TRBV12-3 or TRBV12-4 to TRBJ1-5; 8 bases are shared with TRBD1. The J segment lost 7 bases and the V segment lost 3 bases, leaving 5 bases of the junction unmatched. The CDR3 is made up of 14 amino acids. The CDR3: CASSLTGQVQPQHF. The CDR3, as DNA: TGTGCCAGCAGTTTGACGGGACAGGTCCAGCCCCAGCATTTT.

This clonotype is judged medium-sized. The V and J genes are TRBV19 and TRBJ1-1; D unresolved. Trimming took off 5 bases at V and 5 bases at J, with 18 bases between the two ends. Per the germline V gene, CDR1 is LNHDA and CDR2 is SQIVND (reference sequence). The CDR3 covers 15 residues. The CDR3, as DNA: TGTGCCAGTAGTCTCTCGGGGAGGACGTGGACTGAAGCTTTCTTT. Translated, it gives CASSLSGRTWTEAFF.

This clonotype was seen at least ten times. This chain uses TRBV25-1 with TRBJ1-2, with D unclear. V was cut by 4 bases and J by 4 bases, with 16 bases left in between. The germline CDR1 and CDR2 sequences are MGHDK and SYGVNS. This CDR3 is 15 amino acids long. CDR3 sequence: CASSGVTREAYGYTF. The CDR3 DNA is TGTGCCAGCAGTGGTGTTACCAGAGAGGCCTATGGCTACACCTTC.

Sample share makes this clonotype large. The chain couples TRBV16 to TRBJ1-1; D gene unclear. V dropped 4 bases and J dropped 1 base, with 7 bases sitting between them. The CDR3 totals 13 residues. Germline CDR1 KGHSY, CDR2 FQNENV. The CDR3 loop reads CASSPYKNTEAFF. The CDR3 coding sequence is TGTGCCAGCAGCCCCTACAAGAACACTGAAGCTTTCTTT.

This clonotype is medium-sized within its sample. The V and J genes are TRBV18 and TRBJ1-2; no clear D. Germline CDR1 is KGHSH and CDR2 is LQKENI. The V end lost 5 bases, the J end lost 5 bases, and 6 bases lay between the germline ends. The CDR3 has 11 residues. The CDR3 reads CASSMLYGYTF. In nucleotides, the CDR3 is TGTGCCAGCTCAATGCTATATGGCTACACCTTC.

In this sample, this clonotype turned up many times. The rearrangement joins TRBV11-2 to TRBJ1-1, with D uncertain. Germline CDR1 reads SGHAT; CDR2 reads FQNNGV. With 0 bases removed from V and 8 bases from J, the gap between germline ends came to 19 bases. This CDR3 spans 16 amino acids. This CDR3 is CASSLDPEDLGIEAFF. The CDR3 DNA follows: TGTGCCAGCAGCTTAGACCCGGAGGATCTTGGTATCGAAGCTTTCTTT.

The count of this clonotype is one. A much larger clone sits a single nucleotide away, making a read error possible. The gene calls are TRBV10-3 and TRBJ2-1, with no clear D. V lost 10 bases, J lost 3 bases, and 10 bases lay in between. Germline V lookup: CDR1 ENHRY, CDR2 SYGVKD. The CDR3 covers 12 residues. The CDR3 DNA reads TGTGCCACGCTGGGAATCTACAATGAGCAGTTCTTC. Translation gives CATLGIYNEQFF.

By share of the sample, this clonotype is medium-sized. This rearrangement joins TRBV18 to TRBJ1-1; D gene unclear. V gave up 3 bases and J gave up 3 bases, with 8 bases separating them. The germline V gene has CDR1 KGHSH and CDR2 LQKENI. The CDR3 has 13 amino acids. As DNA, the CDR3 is TGTGCCAGCTCACCGGGATCTCACACTGAAGCTTTCTTT. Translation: CASSPGSHTEAFF.

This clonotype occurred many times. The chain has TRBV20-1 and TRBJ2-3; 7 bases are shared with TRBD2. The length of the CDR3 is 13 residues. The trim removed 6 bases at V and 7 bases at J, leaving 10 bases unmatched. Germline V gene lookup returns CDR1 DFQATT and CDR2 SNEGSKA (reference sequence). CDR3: CSASGSGHNTQYF. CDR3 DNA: TGCAGTGCCAGCGGTAGCGGGCATAATACGCAGTATTTT.

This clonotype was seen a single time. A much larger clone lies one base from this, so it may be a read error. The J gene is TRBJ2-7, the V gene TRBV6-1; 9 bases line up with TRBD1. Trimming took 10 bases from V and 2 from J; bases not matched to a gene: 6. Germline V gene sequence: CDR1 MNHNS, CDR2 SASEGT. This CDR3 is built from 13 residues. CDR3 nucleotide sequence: TGTGCCACTCTGGGACAGGGAGCCTACGAGCAGTACTTC. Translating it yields CATLGQGAYEQYF.

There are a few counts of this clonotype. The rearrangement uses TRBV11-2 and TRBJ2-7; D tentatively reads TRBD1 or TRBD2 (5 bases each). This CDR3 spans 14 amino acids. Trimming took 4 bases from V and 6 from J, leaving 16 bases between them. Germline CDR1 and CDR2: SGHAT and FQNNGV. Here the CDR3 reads CASSSSPGPVEQYF. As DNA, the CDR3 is TGTGCCAGCAGCTCCAGTCCGGGACCAGTCGAGCAGTACTTC. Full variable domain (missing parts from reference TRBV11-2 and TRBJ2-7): EAGVAQSPRYKIIEKRQSVAFWCNPISGHATLYWYQQILGQGPKLLIQFQNNGVVDDSQLPKDRFSAERLKGVDSTLKIQPAKLEDSAVYLCASSSSPGPVEQYFGPGTRLTVT.

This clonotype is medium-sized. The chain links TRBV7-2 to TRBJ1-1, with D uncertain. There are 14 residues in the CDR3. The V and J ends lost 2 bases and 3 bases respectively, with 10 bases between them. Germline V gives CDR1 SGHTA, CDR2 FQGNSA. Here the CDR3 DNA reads TGTGCCAGCAGCTTAAGGATTGGGGACACTGAAGCTTTCTTT. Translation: CASSLRIGDTEAFF.

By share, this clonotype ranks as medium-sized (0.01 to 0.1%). CDR3 nucleotide sequence: TGTGCCAGCAGTGAACAGGGGGTATTAGGTGGCTACACCTTC. Residues: CASSEQGVLGGYTF. The gene calls are TRBV6-1 and TRBJ1-2; 7 bases agree with TRBD1. The CDR3 is 14 amino acids. J was trimmed by 7 bases and V by 2 bases; bases with no gene match: 7. CDR1 and CDR2 from the germline V gene are MNHNS and SASEGT.

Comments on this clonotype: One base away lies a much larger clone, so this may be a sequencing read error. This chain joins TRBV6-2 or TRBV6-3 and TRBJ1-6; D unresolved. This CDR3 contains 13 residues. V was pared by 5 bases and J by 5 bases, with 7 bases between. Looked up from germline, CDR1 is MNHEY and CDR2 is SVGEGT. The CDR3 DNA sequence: TGTGCCAGCAGTGAGCTACATAATTCACCCCTCCACTTT. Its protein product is CASSELHNSPLHF.

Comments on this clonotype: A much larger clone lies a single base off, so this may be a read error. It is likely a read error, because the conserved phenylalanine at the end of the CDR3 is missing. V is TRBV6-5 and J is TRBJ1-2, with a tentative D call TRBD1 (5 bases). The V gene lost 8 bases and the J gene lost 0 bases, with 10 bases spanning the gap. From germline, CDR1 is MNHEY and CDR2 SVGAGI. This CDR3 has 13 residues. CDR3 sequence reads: CASGGVTNYGYTY. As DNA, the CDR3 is TGTGCCAGCGGGGGGGTCACTAACTATGGCTACACCTAC.

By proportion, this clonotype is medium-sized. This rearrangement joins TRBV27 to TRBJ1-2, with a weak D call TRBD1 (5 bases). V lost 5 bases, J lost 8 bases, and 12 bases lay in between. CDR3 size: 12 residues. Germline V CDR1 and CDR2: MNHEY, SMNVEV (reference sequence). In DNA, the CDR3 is TGTGCCAGCAGTCGCCGGGACGGAGGCTACACCTTC. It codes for CASSRRDGGYTF.